Shown below are 22 T cell receptor beta chains from a single sample sequenced in a study of blood T cells in healthy people across ages. Using a J-beta primer mix together with a sample-barcoded 5' primer, a second PCR was run for about 7 to 12 cycles. TCRdb analysed the 5' RACE reads with MiXCR anew, one entry per CDR3 protein. The profile covers about 540,000 distinct CDR3 sequences, with less than 25% appearing a single time and roughly 10% taken by the ten largest. The same data also contributed to another study, on T cells of mothers and their children.

Material for sequencing was blood. These receptor sequences come from a boy aged 10-17 years in good health.

This clonotype was counted between two and nine times. This sequence joins TRBV5-1 and TRBJ2-5, with TRBD2 identical over 7 bases. Germline V gene sequence: CDR1 SGHRS, CDR2 YFSETQ. The CDR3 is 16 residues long. The ends lost 1 base at V and 5 bases at J; junction bases unmatched: 11. CDR3 sequence reads: CASSLFGGRRTETQYF. In nucleotides, the CDR3 is TGCGCCAGCAGCTTGTTCGGCGGGAGAAGGACGGAGACCCAGTACTTC.

This clonotype was counted ten times or more. The chain links TRBV9 to TRBJ2-5, with TRBD2 matching 8 bases. Germline V gives CDR1 SGDLS, CDR2 YYNGEE. This CDR3 spans 15 amino acids. V trimming: 0 bases; J trimming: 5 bases; junction bases outside the gene matches: 6. CDR3 sequence reads: CASSVGNSGTETQYF. As DNA, the CDR3 is TGTGCCAGCAGCGTAGGTAATAGCGGGACTGAGACCCAGTACTTC.

This clonotype was detected a few times. The rearrangement joins TRBV29-1 to TRBJ2-1; possible D gene TRBD2, 7 bases. Deletions cut 6 bases from V and 0 bases from J, with 18 bases between. The CDR3 contains 16 residues. Germline values: CDR1 SQVTM, CDR2 ANQGSEA. The CDR3 DNA follows: TGCAGCGTCCCTCCCCAGGGAGGGGGCTCCTACAATGAGCAGTTCTTC. Translation gives CSVPPQGGGSYNEQFF.

In its sample, this clonotype was seen a few times. The chain is built from TRBV20-1 and TRBJ2-6; D possibly corresponds to TRBD1 (5 bases). CDR1 is DFQATT, CDR2 SNEGSKA, per germline (reference sequence). V lost 6 bases, J lost 0 bases, and 9 bases lay in between. The CDR3 loop spans 14 amino acids. The CDR3 nucleotides are TGCAGTGCGACAGTACCCTCTGGGGCCAACGTCCTGACTTTC. It is translated as CSATVPSGANVLTF.

The table lists this clonotype with a few counts. The J gene is TRBJ2-5, the V gene TRBV11-1; tentative D call: TRBD1 (5 bases). The DNA end lines up better with TRBJ2-7; the J call may be wrong. The germline gives CDR1 SGHAT, CDR2 FQDESV (reference sequence). The CDR3 length is 14 residues. The CDR3 DNA sequence: TGTGCCAGCAGCTTGGTGGACACTTCCTACGAGCAGTACTTC. This gives the protein CASSLVDTSYEQYF.

Only a few counts were recorded for this clonotype. The chain links TRBV28 to TRBJ1-5; D ambiguous. This CDR3 is built from 12 residues. Germline CDR1 reads MDHEN; CDR2 reads SYDVKM. Deletions cut 6 bases from V and 3 bases from J, with 6 bases between. The DNA of the CDR3 is TGTGCCAGCAGGAATCCCAATCAGCCCCAGCATTTT. Its protein is CASRNPNQPQHF.

The chain combines TRBV6-2 or TRBV6-3 with TRBJ2-2; D is ambiguous. V lost 5 bases, J lost 4 bases, and 14 bases lay in between. The CDR3 length is 15 residues. Germline values: CDR1 MNHEY, CDR2 SVGEGT. The DNA of the CDR3 is TGTGCCAGCAGTCCACTCGAGCGAGTCACCGGGGAGCTGTTTTTT. Amino acid sequence: CASSPLERVTGELFF.

CDR3 region: CASSSTLGGQNTEAFF. The CDR3 DNA sequence: TGCGCCAGCAGCTCGACCCTAGGAGGGCAGAACACTGAAGCTTTCTTT. The chain employs TRBV5-1 and TRBJ1-1; D ambiguous. The germline gives CDR1 SGHRS, CDR2 YFSETQ. This CDR3 spans 16 amino acids. Trimming took 3 bases from V and 1 from J, leaving 16 bases between them.

This clonotype was recorded once. V gene TRBV27 combines with J gene TRBJ2-1; D is possibly TRBD2 (5 bases). The germline V gene encodes CDR1 MNHEY and CDR2 SMNVEV (reference sequence). CDR3 length: 17 amino acids. Trimming left V 2 bases short and J 7 bases short, with 21 bases between. CDR3 DNA: TGTGCCAGCAGTTTAGAGTATTCAGCGGCAAGGGCAAATGAGCAGTTCTTC. The encoded protein is CASSLEYSAARANEQFF.

This clonotype was detected ten times or more. J is TRBJ2-7 and V is TRBV3-1, with a weak D call TRBD2 (5 bases). The germline V and J ends were trimmed by 4 bases and 3 bases, with 10 bases remaining between them. Per the germline V gene, CDR1 is LGHDT and CDR2 is YNNKEL (reference sequence). The CDR3 extends over 13 amino acids. The CDR3 is CASSPSRDYEQYF. The DNA for the CDR3 is TGTGCCAGCAGCCCCTCCCGGGACTACGAGCAGTACTTC.

This clonotype showed up just a few times. The chain uses TRBV6-6 and TRBJ1-5, with a weak D call TRBD1 (6 bases). Germline lookup yields CDR1 MNHNY and CDR2 SVGAGI (reference sequence). Trimming took 6 bases from V and 3 from J, leaving 9 bases between them. CDR3 length: 13 residues. CDR3 sequence (DNA): TGTGCCAGCAGAGGACAGTACAATCAGCCCCAGCATTTT. Amino acids: CASRGQYNQPQHF.

V gene TRBV7-9 combines with J gene TRBJ2-5; D call uncertain. Near its end, the DNA agrees better with TRBJ2-7, so the J call may be wrong. Germline V CDR1 and CDR2: SEHNR, FQNEAQ (reference sequence). The CDR3 spans 13 residues. The DNA for the CDR3 is TGTGCCAGTCGGGTGGCCGAAAACTACGAGCAGTACTTC. Amino acids: CASRVAENYEQYF.

In its sample, this clonotype was seen a few times. The CDR3 sequence: CASSGQGAKNIQYF. CDR3 nucleotides: TGTGCCAGCAGCGGACAGGGAGCCAAAAACATTCAGTACTTC. The chain carries TRBV28 and TRBJ2-4, with TRBD1 identical over 8 bases. The trim removed 6 bases at V and 0 bases at J, leaving 1 base unmatched. CDR1 is MDHEN, CDR2 SYDVKM, per germline. There are 14 residues in the CDR3.

The V gene is TRBV28, the J gene TRBJ2-1, with a possible D match to TRBD2 (6 bases). The length of the CDR3 is 14 residues. The germline V gene has CDR1 MDHEN and CDR2 SYDVKM. The V end was cut by 8 bases, the J end by 2 bases, with 13 bases between. The CDR3 loop reads CASVLAGTYNEQFF. The CDR3 DNA reads as TGTGCCAGCGTTCTTGCGGGGACCTACAATGAGCAGTTCTTC. The full variable domain, rest sourced from reference TRBV28 and TRBJ2-1, is DVKVTQSSRYLVKRTGEKVFLECVQDMDHENMFWYRQDPGLGLRLIYFSYDVKMKEKGDIPEGYSVSREKKERFSLILESASTNQTSMYLCASVLAGTYNEQFFGPGTRLTVL.

The chain employs TRBV4-1 and TRBJ2-2, with 12 positions matching TRBD2. The CDR3 runs 16 residues. Germline V lookup: CDR1 MGHRA, CDR2 YSYEKL. After removal of 4 bases from V and 5 bases from J, the junction contained 5 bases not matched to a gene. The CDR3, as DNA: TGCGCCAGCAGCCGAACCGGGACTAGCGGGACCGGGGAGCTGTTTTTT. This codes for CASSRTGTSGTGELFF.

The chain recombines TRBV28 with TRBJ2-5; TRBD2 matches at 10 bases. Looked up from germline, CDR1 is MDHEN and CDR2 is SYDVKM. The CDR3 length is 16 residues. V gave up 5 bases and J gave up 5 bases; unmatched junction bases: 11. The CDR3 DNA follows: TGTGCCAGCAGTCAAGAACTAGCGGGACTGCGGGAGACCCAGTACTTC. Its translation: CASSQELAGLRETQYF.

In this sample, this clonotype turned up once. This chain uses TRBV14 with TRBJ1-2, with D possibly TRBD1 on 6 matching bases. Germline V lookup: CDR1 SGHDN, CDR2 FVKESK. The CDR3 is made up of 15 amino acids. V was cut by 4 bases and J by 6 bases, with 18 bases left in between. The CDR3 DNA reads TGTGCCAGCAGCCGCATACAGGGTCCCTCGCATGGCTACACCTTC. Translating it yields CASSRIQGPSHGYTF. Drawing the rest from reference TRBV14 and TRBJ1-2, the complete variable domain is EAGVTQFPSHSVIEKGQTVTLRCDPISGHDNLYWYRRVMGKEIKFLLHFVKESKQDESGMPNNRFLAERTGGTYSTLKVQPAELEDSGVYFCASSRIQGPSHGYTFGSGTRLTVV.

Only a few counts were recorded for this clonotype. The V and J genes are TRBV20-1 and TRBJ2-3; TRBD2 agrees at 9 bases. Trimming at V came to 6 bases and at J to 4 bases, leaving 14 bases not matched to a gene. The CDR3 consists of 16 residues. Per the germline V gene, CDR1 is DFQATT and CDR2 is SNEGSKA (reference sequence). CDR3 region: CSAEAISGSGADTQYF. CDR3 sequence (DNA): TGCAGTGCCGAAGCAATTAGCGGGAGTGGGGCAGATACGCAGTATTTT.

This clonotype has a handful of counts. The V call is TRBV6-5, the J call TRBJ2-7; 7 positions match TRBD2. V was clipped by 0 bases and J by 1 base; unmatched bases: 3. This CDR3 is 15 amino acids long. In germline, CDR1 is MNHEY, CDR2 SVGAGI. The CDR3 coding sequence is TGTGCCAGCAGTTACTCAGCGGGACTATCCTACGAGCAGTACTTC. Its translation: CASSYSAGLSYEQYF.

This clonotype has just a few counts. V gene TRBV4-3 combines with J gene TRBJ1-6; no reliable D call. In germline, CDR1 is LGHNA, CDR2 YSLEER. V gave up 0 bases and J gave up 6 bases, with 12 bases separating them. This CDR3 spans 16 amino acids. The CDR3 sequence: CASSQEPAASNSPLHF. DNA for the CDR3: TGCGCCAGCAGCCAAGAACCAGCAGCCAGTAATTCACCCCTCCACTTT.

The rearrangement links TRBV5-5 to TRBJ1-1; a weak D match, TRBD1 (5 bases). The CDR3 is 16 amino acids. The V end lost 2 bases, the J end lost 3 bases, and 17 bases lay between the germline ends. Germline loops: CDR1 SGHKS, CDR2 YYEKEE (reference sequence). CDR3 residues: CASSFWGGARDTEAFF. The CDR3 DNA sequence: TGTGCCAGCAGCTTCTGGGGAGGGGCGCGGGACACTGAAGCTTTCTTT.

This clonotype has a handful of counts. V usage is TRBV6-1 and J usage is TRBJ2-2; D is perhaps TRBD1 (6 bases). This CDR3 is 15 amino acids long. V was trimmed by 2 bases and J by 6 bases, leaving 13 bases between them. Germline values: CDR1 MNHNS, CDR2 SASEGT. The CDR3 reads CASSEYRDFSGELFF. In nucleotides, the CDR3 is TGTGCCAGCAGTGAATACAGGGATTTTTCCGGGGAGCTGTTTTTT.